This TCR beta chain was retrieved from a study of long-term antiretroviral therapy in people with HIV. Sequencing used immunoSEQ v3.0 at survey level. The assay was immunoSEQ multiplex PCR, and TCRdb's table has in-frame clones only and misses some. The profile shows about 13,000 clones, about 80% of them singletons. Sequencing was performed on unsorted PBMCs, taken 3.2 years before starting antiretroviral therapy. The TCR originated in a man aged 35 to 55 with HIV.

The CDR3 DNA reads TGCGCCAGCAGCCATCCGACAGGGGGTGGGGCTAGTGGCTACACCTTC. This codes for CASSHPTGGGASGYTF. This sequence joins TRBV4-1 and TRBJ1-2; 9 bases line up with TRBD1. V was clipped by 3 bases and J by 7 bases; unmatched bases: 12. CDR3 length equals 16 residues. The V gene's germline CDR1 is MGHRA and CDR2 YSYEKL.